This is a list of T cell receptor beta chains from one sample in a study of blood T cell repertoires in COVID-19. Some clones are missing from TCRdb's copy, which holds only in-frame ones; the method was immunoSEQ multiplex PCR. The sample holds 17,000 or so clones, over 80% seen once. Sequencing was performed on peripheral blood. The receptors shown here come from a human donor in a cohort sampled during active COVID-19. Both conserved end residues are part of each CDR3. A D gene is named only where the DNA matches it firmly. Clone size, where shown, is once, few, many, or a class for clones that have expanded.

clone size: NA
J gene: TRBJ2-7
V gene: TRBV18
D gene: TRBD2
CDR3 protein: CASSTLGTSGERGYEQYF
CDR3 DNA: TGTGCCAGCTCAACGCTCGGGACTAGCGGAGAAAGGGGTTACGAGCAGTACTTC

clone size: NA
J gene: TRBJ1-2
V gene: TRBV7-8
D gene: NA
CDR3 protein: CASSLRRQVCNYGYTF
CDR3 DNA: TGTGCCAGCAGCTTACGCCGACAGGTATGTAACTATGGCTACACCTTC

clone size: once
J gene: TRBJ2-7
V gene: TRBV6-6
D gene: TRBD2
CDR3 protein: CASSQTSVTYEQYF
CDR3 DNA: TGTGCCAGCAGTCAGACTAGCGTTACCTACGAGCAGTACTTC

clone size: NA
J gene: TRBJ2-7
V gene: TRBV5-1
D gene: TRBD2
CDR3 protein: CASSLAPAGGSYEQYF
CDR3 DNA: TGCGCCAGCAGCTTGGCCCCGGCGGGAGGTTCTTACGAGCAGTACTTC

clone size: NA
J gene: TRBJ1-5
V gene: TRBV6-5
D gene: NA
CDR3 protein: CASNEGTSPNQPQHF
CDR3 DNA: TGTGCCAGCAACGAAGGGACATCCCCGAATCAGCCCCAGCATTTT

clone size: NA
J gene: TRBJ2-3
V gene: TRBV3-1/TRBV3-2
D gene: TRBD2
CDR3 protein: CASSEKGLAETSTDTQYF
CDR3 DNA: TGTGCCAGCAGCGAGAAGGGACTAGCGGAGACAAGCACAGATACGCAGTATTTT

clone size: NA
J gene: TRBJ2-1
V gene: TRBV27
D gene: NA
CDR3 protein: CASSLAGSGNEQFF
CDR3 DNA: TGTGCCAGCAGTTTGGCGGGATCGGGCAATGAGCAGTTCTTC

clone size: NA
J gene: TRBJ1-1
V gene: TRBV28
D gene: NA
CDR3 protein: CASSLWAARTEAFF
CDR3 DNA: TGTGCCAGCAGTTTATGGGCAGCGCGAACTGAAGCTTTCTTT

clone size: NA
J gene: TRBJ2-7
V gene: TRBV24-1
D gene: NA
CDR3 protein: CATSDGRRRAYEQYF
CDR3 DNA: TGTGCCACCAGTGATGGCAGGAGGAGGGCCTACGAGCAGTACTTC

clone size: NA
J gene: TRBJ1-1
V gene: TRBV30
D gene: NA
CDR3 protein: CAWKNLQGNTEAFF
CDR3 DNA: TGTGCCTGGAAAAACCTACAGGGGAACACTGAAGCTTTCTTT

clone size: NA
J gene: TRBJ2-2
V gene: TRBV29-1
D gene: TRBD2
CDR3 protein: CSGEGGGSNTGELFF
CDR3 DNA: TGCAGCGGGGAGGGTGGCGGGTCGAACACCGGGGAGCTGTTTTTT

clone size: once
J gene: TRBJ1-1
V gene: TRBV27
D gene: NA
CDR3 protein: CASSAGMGRPEAFF
CDR3 DNA: TGTGCCAGCAGTGCTGGGATGGGGAGACCTGAAGCTTTCTTT

clone size: NA
J gene: TRBJ2-3
V gene: TRBV20-1
D gene: TRBD2
CDR3 protein: CSASSLAGFTDTQYF
CDR3 DNA: TGCAGTGCTAGTTCACTAGCGGGATTTACAGATACGCAGTATTTT

clone size: NA
J gene: TRBJ2-5
V gene: TRBV9
D gene: TRBD2
CDR3 protein: CASSAGLAPSQETQYF
CDR3 DNA: TGTGCCAGCAGCGCCGGACTAGCGCCTTCCCAGGAGACCCAGTACTTC

clone size: NA
J gene: TRBJ2-7
V gene: TRBV5-6
D gene: NA
CDR3 protein: CASSLEQGAYEQYF
CDR3 DNA: TGTGCCAGCAGCTTGGAGCAGGGCGCCTACGAGCAGTACTTC

clone size: NA
J gene: TRBJ1-2
V gene: TRBV7-2
D gene: TRBD1
CDR3 protein: CASSRGQGPGGYTF
CDR3 DNA: TGTGCCAGCAGCCGCGGACAGGGACCGGGTGGCTACACCTTC

clone size: NA
J gene: TRBJ2-7
V gene: TRBV28
D gene: TRBD2
CDR3 protein: CASSETGTSGYEQYF
CDR3 DNA: TGTGCCAGCAGCGAAACCGGGACTAGCGGCTACGAGCAGTACTTC

clone size: NA
J gene: TRBJ1-3
V gene: TRBV5-4
D gene: NA
CDR3 protein: CASSLDRVGYTIYF
CDR3 DNA: TGTGCCAGCAGCCTGGACCGGGTAGGCTACACCATATATTTT

clone size: NA
J gene: TRBJ1-3
V gene: TRBV27
D gene: NA
CDR3 protein: CASSFTAGNTIYF
CDR3 DNA: TGTGCCAGCAGTTTCACGGCTGGAAACACCATATATTTT

clone size: NA
J gene: TRBJ2-7
V gene: TRBV7-9
D gene: NA
CDR3 protein: CASSADNYEQYF
CDR3 DNA: TGTGCCAGCAGCGCAGACAATTACGAGCAGTACTTC

clone size: once
J gene: TRBJ2-7
V gene: TRBV4-2
D gene: NA
CDR3 protein: CASSQDLYAVDEQYF
CDR3 DNA: TGTGCCAGCAGCCAAGATTTATATGCAGTTGACGAGCAGTACTTC

clone size: NA
J gene: TRBJ2-3
V gene: TRBV7-3
D gene: TRBD1
CDR3 protein: CASSKRGLALDTQYF
CDR3 DNA: TGTGCCAGCTCGAAGAGGGGGCTGGCTTTAGATACGCAGTATTTT

clone size: NA
J gene: TRBJ2-3
V gene: TRBV5-6
D gene: TRBD1
CDR3 protein: CASSVYSGTGGGSTDTQYF
CDR3 DNA: TGTGCCAGCAGCGTCTACTCCGGGACAGGGGGCGGGAGCACAGATACGCAGTATTTT

clone size: NA
J gene: TRBJ1-2
V gene: TRBV28
D gene: TRBD1
CDR3 protein: CASRTGTFYGYTF
CDR3 DNA: TGTGCCAGCCGGACAGGGACCTTCTATGGCTACACCTTC

clone size: NA
J gene: TRBJ2-7
V gene: TRBV18
D gene: NA
CDR3 protein: CASTDTGAYEQYF
CDR3 DNA: TGTGCCAGCACGGACACGGGGGCCTACGAGCAGTACTTC

clone size: NA
J gene: TRBJ1-1
V gene: TRBV3-1/TRBV3-2
D gene: NA
CDR3 protein: CASSFDRNTEAFF
CDR3 DNA: TGTGCCAGCAGCTTTGACAGGAACACTGAAGCTTTCTTT

clone size: NA
J gene: TRBJ1-2
V gene: TRBV6-5
D gene: NA
CDR3 protein: CASSRGSDRGYTF
CDR3 DNA: TGTGCCAGCAGCCGCGGGTCCGACAGGGGCTACACCTTC

clone size: NA
J gene: TRBJ2-7
V gene: TRBV3-1/TRBV3-2
D gene: TRBD1
CDR3 protein: CASSPGTGGFSFAGRSYEQYF
CDR3 DNA: TGTGCCAGCAGTCCCGGGACAGGGGGGTTTAGCTTCGCCGGGAGATCCTACGAGCAGTACTTC

clone size: large
J gene: TRBJ1-6
V gene: TRBV27
D gene: NA
CDR3 protein: CASSLEGRSYNSPLHF
CDR3 DNA: TGTGCCAGCAGTTTAGAAGGCAGGTCCTATAATTCACCCCTCCACTTT

clone size: NA
J gene: TRBJ2-7
V gene: TRBV6-5
D gene: TRBD2
CDR3 protein: CASSQYSGRVYEQYF
CDR3 DNA: TGTGCCAGCAGTCAATATAGCGGGAGGGTATACGAGCAGTACTTC

clone size: NA
J gene: TRBJ2-1
V gene: TRBV5-1
D gene: NA
CDR3 protein: CASSPSGEPYNEQFF
CDR3 DNA: TGCGCCAGCAGCCCGAGCGGAGAACCGTACAATGAGCAGTTCTTC

clone size: NA
J gene: TRBJ1-5
V gene: TRBV19
D gene: TRBD1
CDR3 protein: CASSISDRAFGQPQHF
CDR3 DNA: TGTGCCAGTAGTATATCCGACAGGGCTTTTGGTCAGCCCCAGCATTTT

clone size: NA
J gene: TRBJ1-1
V gene: TRBV19
D gene: TRBD1
CDR3 protein: CASSTLIPRTGENTEAFF
CDR3 DNA: TGTGCCAGTAGTACTCTCATACCCAGGACAGGGGAGAACACTGAAGCTTTCTTT

clone size: NA
J gene: TRBJ1-3
V gene: TRBV6-5
D gene: NA
CDR3 protein: CASRRAGVSGNTIYF
CDR3 DNA: TGTGCCAGCAGACGTGCGGGCGTCTCTGGAAACACCATATATTTT

clone size: few
J gene: TRBJ2-3
V gene: TRBV18
D gene: NA
CDR3 protein: CASSPEGQVTQYF
CDR3 DNA: TGTGCCAGCTCACCGGAAGGCCAGGTTACGCAGTATTTT

clone size: NA
J gene: TRBJ1-1
V gene: TRBV27
D gene: NA
CDR3 protein: CASSPQGNTEAFF
CDR3 DNA: TGTGCCAGCAGTCCGCAGGGGAACACTGAAGCTTTCTTT

clone size: NA
J gene: TRBJ1-1
V gene: TRBV10-3
D gene: NA
CDR3 protein: CAISDPTGRNTEAFF
CDR3 DNA: TGTGCCATCAGTGACCCCACAGGGAGGAACACTGAAGCTTTCTTT

clone size: few
J gene: TRBJ2-7
V gene: TRBV7-9
D gene: NA
CDR3 protein: CASSLGTGRYEQYF
CDR3 DNA: TGTGCCAGCAGCTTAGGTACGGGTCGGTACGAGCAGTACTTC

clone size: NA
J gene: TRBJ1-4
V gene: TRBV7-2
D gene: TRBD1
CDR3 protein: CASSLVPGQLHEKLFF
CDR3 DNA: TGTGCCAGCAGCTTAGTCCCGGGACAGCTACATGAAAAACTGTTTTTT

clone size: once
J gene: TRBJ1-3
V gene: TRBV12-3/TRBV12-4
D gene: TRBD1
CDR3 protein: CASTVDRAGTIYF
CDR3 DNA: TGTGCCAGCACCGTGGACAGGGCGGGGACCATATATTTT